Listed below are T cell receptor beta chains from one sample, sequenced in a study of cytomegalovirus exposure and HLA in healthy donors. Repertoires were generated with immunoSEQ multiplex PCR, while TCRdb's copy carries only in-frame clones and drops some. The table lists under 200,000 clones, over 75% of them singletons. The sample taken for sequencing was PBMCs. The receptor set was obtained from a man in his forties or fifties in good health and CMV-seropositive. CDR3s include the opening cysteine and the closing phenylalanine or tryptophan. D genes are given only for firm matches. Clone size is stated in some rows and not others, as once, few, many or a class when expanded.

J | D | V | size | CDR3 | DNA
TRBJ2-5 | NA | TRBV30 | NA | CAWSLQGGETQYF | TGTGCCTGGAGTTTACAGGGAGGGGAGACCCAGTACTTC
TRBJ2-3 | TRBD1 | TRBV10-1 | NA | CASSRTGSTDTQYF | TGCGCCAGCAGTCGGACAGGGAGCACAGATACGCAGTATTTT
TRBJ2-3 | NA | TRBV18 | NA | CASSPPTGYTDTQYF | TGTGCCAGCTCACCACCCACCGGGTATACAGATACGCAGTATTTT
TRBJ2-2 | TRBD2 | TRBV6-5 | NA | CASSYNGRAGELFF | TGTGCCAGCAGTTACAACGGGAGGGCCGGGGAGCTGTTTTTT
TRBJ1-2 | NA | TRBV28 | NA | CASSLYDRSNYGYTF | TGTGCCAGCAGTCTCTACGACAGGAGTAACTATGGCTACACCTTC
TRBJ1-1 | TRBD1 | TRBV28 | NA | CASTETGTPNTEAFF | TGTGCCAGCACCGAGACAGGGACCCCGAACACTGAAGCTTTCTTT
TRBJ2-7 | NA | TRBV4-1 | few | CASSQAPGEYEQYF | TGCGCCAGCAGCCAAGCCCCCGGAGAATACGAGCAGTACTTC
TRBJ2-5 | NA | TRBV14 | few | CASSQSRTEETQYF | TGTGCCAGCAGCCAAAGCCGGACAGAAGAGACCCAGTACTTC
TRBJ2-4 | TRBD1 | TRBV7-2 | NA | CASSFAGTGENIQYF | TGTGCCAGCAGCTTCGCCGGGACAGGGGAAAACATTCAGTACTTC
TRBJ2-5 | TRBD2 | TRBV29-1 | NA | CSVEIPSGALQETQYF | TGCAGCGTTGAAATTCCTAGCGGGGCGCTCCAAGAGACCCAGTACTTC
TRBJ1-5 | NA | TRBV18 | few | CASSGAGAGQPQHF | TGTGCCAGCTCAGGAGCAGGGGCCGGTCAGCCCCAGCATTTT
TRBJ2-7 | NA | TRBV6-6 | NA | CASKQESYEQYF | TGTGCCAGCAAACAGGAGTCCTACGAGCAGTACTTC
TRBJ1-1 | NA | TRBV30 | NA | CAWSVREGTEAFF | TGTGCCTGGAGTGTAAGGGAGGGCACTGAAGCTTTCTTT
TRBJ2-3 | TRBD2 | TRBV4-1 | NA | CASSQVGFSGKPTDTQYF | TGCGCCAGCAGCCAAGTGGGGTTTAGCGGGAAACCCACAGATACGCAGTATTTT
TRBJ2-5 | TRBD2 | TRBV7-3 | NA | CASSMGTSGPQGTQYF | TGTGCCAGCAGTATGGGGACTAGCGGTCCCCAGGGGACCCAGTACTTC
TRBJ1-5 | NA | TRBV15 | NA | CATSRDVTETQHF | TGTGCCACCAGCAGAGATGTTACGGAGACCCAGCATTTT
TRBJ1-1 | NA | TRBV28 | NA | CASSSRGVGGRNTEAFF | TGTGCCAGCAGTTCCCGAGGAGTCGGGGGACGGAACACTGAAGCTTTCTTT